A selection of T cell receptor beta chains follows, all from one sample in a study of T-cell memory formation after mild COVID-19. TCRdb analysed the 5' RACE reads with MiXCR anew, one entry per CDR3 protein. The data contain about 430,000 distinct CDR3 sequences, about a sixth of them seen just once; the ten biggest clones take up roughly 21%. Input material: PBMCs or a T cell subset sorted from them (not recorded which). Receptors were obtained from a man aged 18 to 30 who had mild COVID-19 (a few samples of this study predate the infection). Cell type and time point are not known. CDR3s include the opening cysteine and the closing phenylalanine or tryptophan. Fields, in order: clone size, V gene, D gene, J gene, CDR3 length, CDR3 protein, CDR3 DNA. D genes are given only for firm matches. Clone size is stated in some rows and not others, as once, few, many or a class when expanded.

>NA|TRBV7-9|TRBD1|TRBJ1-5|15
CASSSDRDVYQPQHF
TGTGCCAGCAGCAGCGACAGGGACGTGTATCAGCCCCAGCATTTT
>NA|TRBV20-1|TRBD1|TRBJ1-2|14
CSANSGDRENGYTF
TGCAGTGCCAATTCGGGCGACAGGGAAAATGGCTACACCTTC
>NA|TRBV6-5|NA|TRBJ1-3|16
CASSSRSDSSGNTIYF
TGTGCCAGCAGTTCACGATCAGACAGCTCTGGAAACACCATATATTTT
>many|TRBV5-1|NA|TRBJ2-2|17
CASSRWSAGSNTGELFF
TGCGCCAGCAGCAGGTGGTCGGCAGGGTCGAACACCGGGGAGCTGTTTTTT
>few|TRBV20-1|TRBD1|TRBJ1-2|13
CSARETGVSGYTF
TGCAGTGCTAGAGAGACAGGGGTCAGTGGCTACACCTTC
>NA|TRBV6-2/TRBV6-3|TRBD1|TRBJ1-5|18
CASSPAGRQGLLDQPQHF
TGTGCCAGCAGTCCCGCCGGGAGACAGGGCTTATTGGATCAGCCCCAGCATTTT
>NA|TRBV20-1|NA|TRBJ1-2|11
CSARPGRGYTF
TGCAGTGCTAGACCAGGGAGAGGCTACACCTTC
>few|TRBV5-1|NA|TRBJ2-3|13
CASSLETATSQYF
TGCGCCAGCAGCTTGGAAACCGCTACTTCACAGTATTTT
>few|TRBV12-3/TRBV12-4|NA|TRBJ1-1|14
CASRQFAGNTEAFF
TGTGCCAGTAGACAGTTCGCAGGGAACACTGAAGCTTTCTTT
>few|TRBV7-3|TRBD2|TRBJ2-3|16
CASSLSYGGGTDTQYF
TGTGCCAGCAGCTTAAGTTACGGGGGGGGCACAGATACGCAGTATTTT
>NA|TRBV12-3/TRBV12-4|TRBD1|TRBJ2-5|12
CASSRDRENQYF
TGTGCCAGCAGCCGCGACAGGGAGAACCAGTACTTC
>NA|TRBV5-1|NA|TRBJ1-1|14
CASSIRYPNTEAFF
TGCGCCAGCAGCATACGGTACCCGAACACTGAAGCTTTCTTT
>NA|TRBV6-6|NA|TRBJ2-3|18
CASSYSRISGGNTDTQYF
TGTGCCAGCAGTTACTCGAGAATCTCGGGGGGCAACACAGATACGCAGTATTTT
>NA|TRBV5-1|TRBD2|TRBJ2-7|13
CASGEGSVYEQYF
TGCGCCAGCGGGGAGGGCAGCGTCTACGAGCAGTACTTC
>few|TRBV4-3|NA|TRBJ1-5|15
CASSQDVQGSQPQHF
TGCGCCAGCAGCCAAGACGTACAGGGATCACAGCCCCAGCATTTT
>few|TRBV7-2|NA|TRBJ2-7|14
CASSSRTTSYEQYF
TGTGCCAGCAGCTCCCGGACGACTTCCTACGAGCAGTACTTC
>few|TRBV4-1|NA|TRBJ1-5|13
CASSSTEQSPQHF
TGCGCCAGCAGCTCCACGGAACAGTCGCCCCAGCATTTT
>few|TRBV20-1|TRBD2|TRBJ2-2|14
CSASGLAGNGELFF
TGCAGTGCCTCGGGACTAGCGGGGAACGGGGAGCTGTTTTTT
>NA|TRBV4-1|TRBD2|TRBJ2-1|21
CASSQDWVAVSRRRGDNEQFF
TGCGCCAGCAGCCAAGATTGGGTTGCGGTGTCCAGACGGCGGGGGGACAATGAGCAGTTCTTC
>few|TRBV3-1|NA|TRBJ1-2|17
CASSPDRSKPANYGYTF
TGTGCCAGCAGCCCTGACAGGAGTAAACCAGCTAACTATGGCTACACCTTC
>many|TRBV15|NA|TRBJ2-3|14
CATSRDQGTDTQYF
TGTGCCACCAGCAGAGATCAGGGGACAGATACGCAGTATTTT
>NA|TRBV4-3|NA|TRBJ1-2|15
CASSQDGGLSNGYTF
TGCGCCAGCAGCCAAGATGGAGGTTTGTCTAATGGCTACACCTTC
>NA|TRBV11-2|NA|TRBJ1-2|15
CASSPAPRESYGYTF
TGTGCCAGCAGCCCGGCCCCGAGAGAGTCCTATGGCTACACCTTC
>few|TRBV7-9|NA|TRBJ2-5|16
CASSPRGSQVGETQYF
TGTGCCAGCAGCCCTAGGGGCTCCCAGGTGGGAGAGACCCAGTACTTC
>few|TRBV12-3/TRBV12-4|NA|TRBJ1-2|13
CASSIGYPYGYTF
TGTGCCAGCAGTATCGGGTACCCCTATGGCTACACCTTC
>few|TRBV12-3/TRBV12-4|NA|TRBJ2-1|14
CASRNRVSYNEQFF
TGTGCCAGCAGGAATAGGGTGTCCTACAATGAGCAGTTCTTC
>few|TRBV19|NA|TRBJ2-6|17
CASSMTRGLSGANVLTF
TGTGCCAGTAGTATGACCAGGGGCCTCTCTGGGGCCAACGTCCTGACTTTC
>NA|TRBV6-5|NA|TRBJ2-6|16
CASSPYPVAGANVLTF
TGTGCCAGCAGTCCATATCCAGTGGCAGGGGCCAACGTCCTGACTTTC
>many|TRBV4-1|TRBD1|TRBJ2-7|15
CASSPLGQGGDEQYF
TGCGCCAGCAGCCCCCTAGGACAGGGAGGCGACGAGCAGTACTTC
>few|TRBV9|NA|TRBJ2-3|13
CASSVIGPDTQYF
TGTGCCAGCAGCGTAATAGGGCCAGATACGCAGTATTTT
>few|TRBV12-3/TRBV12-4|NA|TRBJ1-2|13
CASSLAPFYGYTF
TGTGCCAGCAGTTTAGCACCGTTCTATGGCTACACCTTC
>few|TRBV28|NA|TRBJ1-4|14
CASSLRSINEKLFF
TGTGCCAGCAGTTTAAGAAGTATTAATGAAAAACTGTTTTTT
>NA|TRBV27|NA|TRBJ1-1|14
CARSLRGSVKEAFF
TGTGCCAGAAGTTTAAGAGGCAGCGTTAAGGAAGCTTTCTTT
>NA|TRBV12-3/TRBV12-4|TRBD1|TRBJ2-7|13
CASRTGTGEEQYF
TGTGCCAGCAGGACCGGGACAGGGGAGGAGCAGTACTTC
>NA|TRBV5-1|NA|TRBJ1-6|14
CASSAVDANSPLHF
TGCGCCAGCAGCGCCGTAGACGCGAATTCACCCCTCCACTTT
>many|TRBV12-3/TRBV12-4|NA|TRBJ2-7|15
CASSTGQDFSYEQYF
TGTGCCAGCAGCACGGGACAAGACTTCTCCTACGAGCAGTACTTC
>once|TRBV6-1|TRBD2|TRBJ2-1|16
CASKTQWGGLYNEQFF
TGTGCCAGCAAGACCCAGTGGGGGGGTCTATACAATGAGCAGTTCTTC
>few|TRBV7-2|NA|TRBJ1-4|14
CASSLFGGREKLFF
TGTGCCAGCAGCTTGTTTGGGGGTCGTGAAAAACTGTTTTTT
>few|TRBV27|NA|TRBJ2-3|15
CASRGAATSTDTQYF
TGTGCCAGCAGGGGAGCGGCAACTAGCACAGATACGCAGTATTTT
>once|TRBV5-5|NA|TRBJ1-1|13
CASNLTPVTEAFF
TGTGCCAGCAACTTAACGCCGGTGACCGAAGCTTTCTTT
>few|TRBV4-1|NA|TRBJ2-3|16
CASSQGPLSSTDTQYF
TGCGCCAGCAGCCAAGGCCCCCTGTCTAGCACAGATACGCAGTATTTT
>few|TRBV24-1|NA|TRBJ1-6|14
CATQAGGDNSPLHF
TGTGCCACCCAAGCCGGAGGCGATAATTCACCCCTCCACTTT
>many|TRBV7-8|NA|TRBJ1-1|14
CASSLVAGNTEAFF
TGTGCCAGCAGCTTAGTAGCAGGGAACACTGAAGCTTTCTTT
>few|TRBV7-2|NA|TRBJ2-3|18
CASSLKGAGGGATDTQYF
TGTGCCAGCAGCTTAAAAGGCGCTGGTGGGGGGGCGACAGATACGCAGTATTTT
>many|TRBV7-9|NA|TRBJ1-1|14
CASSLPPGNTEAFF
TGTGCCAGCAGCTTACCCCCCGGAAACACTGAAGCTTTCTTT
>once|TRBV18|TRBD1|TRBJ1-2|16
CASSLNRPGQARGYTF
TGTGCCAGCTCACTTAATAGGCCAGGACAGGCCCGTGGCTACACCTTC
>NA|TRBV24-1|NA|TRBJ2-3|15
CATSDATGPQVAQYF
TGTGCCACCAGTGATGCTACCGGGCCCCAGGTAGCGCAGTATTTT
>many|TRBV29-1|NA|TRBJ1-2|13
CSATVNSAYGYTF
TGCAGCGCTACGGTAAACAGTGCCTATGGCTACACCTTC
>few|TRBV5-1|NA|TRBJ2-1|14
CASSWAGRDNEQFF
TGCGCCAGCAGCTGGGCAGGGAGAGACAATGAGCAGTTCTTC
>once|TRBV9|TRBD1|TRBJ2-4|14
CASSGGQGGNIQYF
TGTGCCAGCAGCGGGGGACAGGGGGGAAACATTCAGTACTTC
>NA|TRBV5-1|NA|TRBJ2-2|15
CASTPGMGNTGELFF
TGCGCCAGCACACCGGGGATGGGGAACACCGGGGAGCTGTTTTTT
>few|TRBV11-2|NA|TRBJ2-5|16
CASSLGTGQMLGTQYF
TGTGCCAGCAGCTTAGGGACGGGACAAATGTTAGGGACCCAGTACTTC
>few|TRBV2|NA|TRBJ2-7|13
CASNVGPPYEQYF
TGTGCCAGCAACGTAGGGCCTCCCTACGAGCAGTACTTC
>few|TRBV7-2|NA|TRBJ2-2|13
CASSLLDIGELFF
TGTGCCAGCAGCTTACTAGATATCGGGGAGCTGTTTTTT
>few|TRBV7-6|NA|TRBJ2-1|11
CASSTGPGQFF
TGTGCCAGCAGTACCGGTCCGGGGCAGTTCTTC
>few|TRBV7-2|TRBD2|TRBJ2-5|14
CASGTKPYQETQYF
TGTGCCAGCGGGACTAAGCCGTACCAAGAGACCCAGTACTTC
>NA|TRBV9|NA|TRBJ1-2|13
CASSARLRGDYTF
TGTGCCAGCAGCGCCCGACTCCGGGGGGACTACACCTTC
>few|TRBV6-5|NA|TRBJ2-1|13
CASRTPGFNEQFF
TGTGCCAGCAGGACACCAGGGTTTAATGAGCAGTTCTTC
>NA|TRBV7-9|NA|TRBJ1-2|16
CASSLGNSVQNYGYTF
TGTGCCAGCAGCTTAGGCAATTCGGTCCAAAACTATGGCTACACCTTC